These 12 T cell receptor beta chains share one sample of origin, sequenced in a study of blood T cell repertoires in COVID-19. TCRdb keeps only in-frame clones here, not all; method: immunoSEQ multiplex PCR. Among a few hundred thousand clones listed, 80% to 95% were seen once. Sample: PBMCs or T cells enriched from blood (not recorded which). The receptors derive from a woman aged 25-40 years who had recovered from COVID-19.

This sequence joins TRBV3-1 (or the pseudogene TRBV3-2) and TRBJ2-4, with 12 bases lining up with TRBD2. Germline assignment: CDR1 LGHDT and CDR2 YNNKEL (reference sequence). The V gene end was trimmed by 1 base and the J gene end by 0 bases; junction bases not matched to a gene: 4. The CDR3 is 18 residues long. Here the CDR3 reads CASSQGGLAGLAKNIQYF. For the CDR3, the DNA is TGTGCCAGCAGCCAAGGAGGACTAGCGGGACTAGCCAAAAACATTCAGTACTTC.

This clone was recorded once. The chain has TRBV7-2 and TRBJ1-2; D may be TRBD1 (5 bases). V was trimmed by 7 bases and J by 4 bases, leaving 22 bases between them. The V gene's germline CDR1 is SGHTA and CDR2 FQGNSA. This CDR3 has 16 residues. The CDR3 DNA is TGTGCCAGCAACCCGAACCCGGGGGTAATCGGCTATGGCTACACCTTC. Encoded protein: CASNPNPGVIGYGYTF.

The V and J genes are TRBV11-2 and TRBJ1-2; a weak D match, TRBD1 (5 bases). Trimming took 4 bases from V and 6 from J, leaving 15 bases between them. Per the germline V gene, CDR1 is SGHAT and CDR2 is FQNNGV. The CDR3 runs 14 residues. CDR3 loop: CASSSLSGYDGYTF. The DNA of the CDR3 is TGTGCCAGCAGCTCCCTCTCAGGGTACGATGGCTACACCTTC.

V and J are TRBV6-5 and TRBJ1-4; no definite D call. V lost 4 bases, J lost 8 bases, and 11 bases lay in between. The CDR3 extends over 13 amino acids. The germline CDR1 and CDR2 sequences are MNHEY and SVGAGI. DNA for the CDR3: TGTGCCAGCAGTTGGAAAGGAGGGGAAAAACTGTTTTTT. Encoded protein: CASSWKGGEKLFF.

The genes are TRBV11-2 and TRBJ1-4, with D perhaps TRBD1 (5 bases). The CDR3 extends over 14 amino acids. Deletions cut 2 bases from V and 10 bases from J, with 14 bases between. Germline lookup yields CDR1 SGHAT and CDR2 FQNNGV. DNA of the CDR3: TGTGCCAGCAGCTTACAGGGAATGATAGGAAAACTGTTTTTT. It is translated as CASSLQGMIGKLFF.

This sequence joins TRBV3-1 (or the pseudogene TRBV3-2) and TRBJ1-2; weak D call: TRBD1 (6 bases). Trimming stripped 4 bases from V and 13 bases from J, with 16 bases between. The germline gives CDR1 LGHDT, CDR2 YNNKEL (reference sequence). This CDR3 has 12 amino acids. The CDR3 DNA is TGTGCCAGCAGCCCACGGGAGGGGACACGCACCTTC. It yields the protein CASSPREGTRTF.

The chain couples TRBV5-6 to TRBJ2-1; weak D call: TRBD2 (6 bases). The ends were cut back, 0 bases at V and 9 bases at J, with 10 bases in the middle. Germline V lookup: CDR1 SGHDT, CDR2 YYEEEE. This CDR3 comprises 13 residues. In DNA, the CDR3 is TGTGCCAGCAGCTTGGTAGTGGGGGGTGAGCAGTTCTTC. Residues: CASSLVVGGEQFF.

The chain joins TRBV19 to TRBJ1-2; tentative D call: TRBD1 (5 bases). Germline V CDR1 and CDR2: LNHDA, SQIVND (reference sequence). The V gene lost 10 bases and the J gene lost 3 bases, with 15 bases spanning the gap. This CDR3 is built from 13 residues. CDR3: CATSVRADYGYTF. CDR3 nucleotides: TGTGCCACCAGCGTCAGGGCAGACTATGGCTACACCTTC.

J is TRBJ1-6 and V is TRBV6-1, with TRBD1 identical over 8 bases. V lost 3 bases and J lost 7; bases outside the gene matches: 5. The CDR3 is 15 amino acids. The germline CDR1 and CDR2 sequences are MNHNS and SASEGT. The CDR3 DNA follows: TGTGCCAGCAGTGACAGGGGGCGCGGGAATTCACCCCTCCACTTT. This sequence encodes CASSDRGRGNSPLHF.

The CDR3 DNA is TGTGCCAGCTCACCAGAGAGGACTGGAGTGAATCAGCCCCAGCATTTT. Protein sequence: CASSPERTGVNQPQHF. The rearrangement uses TRBV18 and TRBJ1-5; D remains ambiguous. The germline V gene encodes CDR1 KGHSH and CDR2 LQKENI. V was cut by 2 bases and J by 4 bases, with 15 bases left in between. There are 16 residues in the CDR3. Full variable domain (remainder filled in from reference TRBV18 and TRBJ1-5): NAGVMQNPRHLVRRRGQEARLRCSPMKGHSHVYWYRQLPEEGLKFMVYLQKENIIDESGMPKERFSAEFPKEGPSILRIQQVVRGDSAAYFCASSPERTGVNQPQHFGDGTRLSIL.

This clone was counted a few times. Distinct nucleotide sequences in the sample also encode this CDR3. The V and J genes are TRBV7-2 and TRBJ2-1, with a tentative D call TRBD2 (6 bases). The CDR3 covers 15 residues. Germline V gene lookup returns CDR1 SGHTA and CDR2 FQGNSA. V was clipped by 0 bases and J by 4 bases, with 10 bases between them. The CDR3 DNA reads TGTGCCAGCAGCTTAGCTTCTGGAGGGTACAATGAGCAGTTCTTC. This sequence encodes CASSLASGGYNEQFF.

The chain carries TRBV5-1 and TRBJ1-3, with D uncertain. The CDR3 consists of 14 residues. Germline lookup yields CDR1 SGHRS and CDR2 YFSETQ. The V and J ends lost 2 bases and 0 bases respectively, with 6 bases between them. CDR3 DNA: TGCGCCAGCAGCTTCGGTAGCTCTGGAAACACCATATATTTT. It is translated as CASSFGSSGNTIYF. Full variable domain (rest looked up from reference TRBV5-1 and TRBJ1-3): KAGVTQTPRYLIKTRGQQVTLSCSPISGHRSVSWYQQTPGQGLQFLFEYFSETQRNKGNFPGRFSGRQFSNSRSEMNVSTLELGDSALYLCASSFGSSGNTIYFGEGSWLTVV.